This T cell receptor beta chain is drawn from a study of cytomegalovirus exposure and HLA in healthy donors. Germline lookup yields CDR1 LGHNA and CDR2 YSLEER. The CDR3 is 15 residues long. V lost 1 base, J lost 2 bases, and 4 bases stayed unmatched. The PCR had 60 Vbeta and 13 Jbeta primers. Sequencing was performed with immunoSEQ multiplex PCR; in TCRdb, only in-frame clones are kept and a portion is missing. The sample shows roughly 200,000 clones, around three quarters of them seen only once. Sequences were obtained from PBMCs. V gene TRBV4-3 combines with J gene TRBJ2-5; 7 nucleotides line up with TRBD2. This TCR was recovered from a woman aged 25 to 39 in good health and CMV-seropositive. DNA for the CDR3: TGCGCCAGCAGCCAAGGGGGCGGGAGACAAGAGACCCAGTACTTC. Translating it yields CASSQGGGRQETQYF.